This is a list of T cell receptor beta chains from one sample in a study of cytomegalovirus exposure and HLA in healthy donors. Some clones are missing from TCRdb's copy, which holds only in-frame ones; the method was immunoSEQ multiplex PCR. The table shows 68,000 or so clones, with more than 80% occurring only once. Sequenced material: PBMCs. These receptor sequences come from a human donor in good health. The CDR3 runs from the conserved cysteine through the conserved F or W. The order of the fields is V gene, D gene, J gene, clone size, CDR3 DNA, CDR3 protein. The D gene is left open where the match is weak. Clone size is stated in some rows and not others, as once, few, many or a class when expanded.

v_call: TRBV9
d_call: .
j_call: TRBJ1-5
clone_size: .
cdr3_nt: TGTGCCAGCAGCGTAGATGGGGGGTTTCAGCCCCAGCATTTT
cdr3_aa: CASSVDGGFQPQHF

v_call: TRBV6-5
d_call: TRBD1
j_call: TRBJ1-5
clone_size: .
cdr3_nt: TGTGCCAGCAGCTACTCTTGGACAGGGAGCCAGCCCCAGCATTTT
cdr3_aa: CASSYSWTGSQPQHF

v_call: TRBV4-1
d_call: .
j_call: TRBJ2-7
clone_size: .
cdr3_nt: TGCGCCAGCAGTCCCTTGAGGGAGGCCTACGAGCAGTACTTC
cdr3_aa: CASSPLREAYEQYF

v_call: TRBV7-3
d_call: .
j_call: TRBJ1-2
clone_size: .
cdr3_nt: TGTGCCAGCAGCTTGGACAGTAACTATGGCTACACCTTC
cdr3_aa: CASSLDSNYGYTF

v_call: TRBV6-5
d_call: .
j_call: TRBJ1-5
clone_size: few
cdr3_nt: TGTGCCAGCAGTTACTCGTCGGGGGTTGGTCAGCCCCAGCATTTT
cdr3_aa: CASSYSSGVGQPQHF

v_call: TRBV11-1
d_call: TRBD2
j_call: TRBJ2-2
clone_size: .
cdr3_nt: TGTGCCAGCAGCTCTAGCGGGGGGGCGTACACCGGGGAGCTGTTTTTT
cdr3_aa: CASSSSGGAYTGELFF

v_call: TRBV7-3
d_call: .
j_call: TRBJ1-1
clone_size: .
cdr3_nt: TGTGCCAGCAGCGAGGGTAGGAACACTGAAGCTTTCTTT
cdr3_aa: CASSEGRNTEAFF

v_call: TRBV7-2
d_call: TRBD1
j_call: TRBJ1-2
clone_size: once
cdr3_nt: TGTGCCAGCAGCGCGACAGGGTATGGCTACACCTTC
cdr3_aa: CASSATGYGYTF

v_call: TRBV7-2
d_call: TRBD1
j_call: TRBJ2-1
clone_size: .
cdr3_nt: TGTGCCAGCAGCTTAGGAGGGGGCCTATACAATGAGCAGTTCTTC
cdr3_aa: CASSLGGGLYNEQFF

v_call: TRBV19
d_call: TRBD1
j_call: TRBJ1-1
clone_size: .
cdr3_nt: TGTGCCAGTAGTACCTTGGGACAGACAGCTTTCTTT
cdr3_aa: CASSTLGQTAFF

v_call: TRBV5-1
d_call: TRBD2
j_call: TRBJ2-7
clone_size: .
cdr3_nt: TGCGCCAGCAGCTTGGTATTCGCGGGGGGGAGCTCCTACGAGCAGTACTTC
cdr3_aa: CASSLVFAGGSSYEQYF

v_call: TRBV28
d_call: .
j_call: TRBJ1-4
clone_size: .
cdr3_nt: TGTGCCAGCAGTCTGGACATTCGAGAAAAACTGTTTTTT
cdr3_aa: CASSLDIREKLFF

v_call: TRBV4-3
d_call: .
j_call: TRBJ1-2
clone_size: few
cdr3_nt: TGCGCCAGCAGCCAAGATCGCCAGGCCCCAAGGTATGGCTACACCTTC
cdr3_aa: CASSQDRQAPRYGYTF

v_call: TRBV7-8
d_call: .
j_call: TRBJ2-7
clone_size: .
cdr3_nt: TGTGCCAGCAGCTTAGCGGCCAGTCGCGAGCAGTACTTC
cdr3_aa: CASSLAASREQYF

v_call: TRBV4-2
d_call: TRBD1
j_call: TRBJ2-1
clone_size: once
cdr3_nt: TGTGCCAGCAGCCTTGCGCACCTGGGACAGGGGGCGGGCAGAGGTCGCAATGAGCAGTTCTTC
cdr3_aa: CASSLAHLGQGAGRGRNEQFF

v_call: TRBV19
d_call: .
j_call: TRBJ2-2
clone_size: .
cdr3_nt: TGTGCCAGTAGTGTTCGGGAACCCCCGAACACCGGGGAGCTGTTTTTT
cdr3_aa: CASSVREPPNTGELFF

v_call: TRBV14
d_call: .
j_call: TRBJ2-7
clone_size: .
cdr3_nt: TGTGCCAGCAGCCAAGGGGCGGGACCGAAGACCATATACGAGCAGTACTTC
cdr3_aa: CASSQGAGPKTIYEQYF

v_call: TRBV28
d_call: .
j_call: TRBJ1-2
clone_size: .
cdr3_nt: TGTGCCAGCAGTCTACAGGGCTTTGCTAACTATGGCTACACCTTC
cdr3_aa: CASSLQGFANYGYTF

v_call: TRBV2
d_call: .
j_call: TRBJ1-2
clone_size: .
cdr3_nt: TGTGCCAGCAGTCCCGACATCTTCCGCACCTTC
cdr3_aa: CASSPDIFRTF

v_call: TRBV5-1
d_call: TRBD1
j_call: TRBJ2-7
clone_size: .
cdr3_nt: TGCGCCAGCAGCTTGGGGGGACAGGGCTACGAGCAGTACTTC
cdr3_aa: CASSLGGQGYEQYF

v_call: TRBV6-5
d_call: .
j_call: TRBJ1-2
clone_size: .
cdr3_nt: TGTGCCAGCAGCCCCGACGGCGGCGGCTACACCTTC
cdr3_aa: CASSPDGGGYTF

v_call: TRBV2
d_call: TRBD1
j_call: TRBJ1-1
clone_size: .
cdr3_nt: TGTGCCAGCAGTAGAGGGACAGGGGGAAGGTCTTTCTTT
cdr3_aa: CASSRGTGGRSFF

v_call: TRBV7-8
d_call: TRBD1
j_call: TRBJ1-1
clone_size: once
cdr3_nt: TGTGCCAGCAGCTCTAGTGGACAGGGGCTCACTGAAGCTTTCTTT
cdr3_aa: CASSSSGQGLTEAFF

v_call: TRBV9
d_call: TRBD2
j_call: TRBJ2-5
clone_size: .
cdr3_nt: TGTGCCAGCAGCCCCCCCAAATCGGGGGGGCTTGAAGAGACCCAGTACTTC
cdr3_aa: CASSPPKSGGLEETQYF

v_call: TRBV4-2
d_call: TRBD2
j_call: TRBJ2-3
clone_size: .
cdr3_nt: TGTGCCAGCAGCCAAGATGCGGCTAGCGGGGGGGCAGATACGCAGTATTTT
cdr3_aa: CASSQDAASGGADTQYF

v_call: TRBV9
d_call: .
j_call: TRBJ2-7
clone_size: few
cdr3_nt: TGTGCCAGCAGCCCTGACTACAGCTCCTACGAGCAGTACTTC
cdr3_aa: CASSPDYSSYEQYF

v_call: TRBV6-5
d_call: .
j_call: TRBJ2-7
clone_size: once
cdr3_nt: TGTGCCAGCAGTTATACGGGATCCTCGGGAGTCGAGCAGTACTTC
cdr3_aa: CASSYTGSSGVEQYF

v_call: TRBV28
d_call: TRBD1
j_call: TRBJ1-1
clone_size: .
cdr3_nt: TGTGCCAGCACCAAACCGGGCCAGGGGGGCCCGAACACTGAAGCTTTCTTT
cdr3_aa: CASTKPGQGGPNTEAFF

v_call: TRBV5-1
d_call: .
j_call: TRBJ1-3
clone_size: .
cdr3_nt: TGCGCCAGCAGCCTGGACAATCACTCTGGAAACACCATATATTTT
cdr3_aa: CASSLDNHSGNTIYF

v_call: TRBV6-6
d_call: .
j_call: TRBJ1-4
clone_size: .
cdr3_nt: TGTGCCAGCAGGCTTCAGTCAGCAACTAATGAAAAACTGTTTTTT
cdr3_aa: CASRLQSATNEKLFF

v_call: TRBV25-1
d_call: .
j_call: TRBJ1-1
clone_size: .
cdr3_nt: TGTGCCAGCAGTCCTAGCGGGAGGGGCAGGAACACTGAAGCTTTCTTT
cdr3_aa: CASSPSGRGRNTEAFF

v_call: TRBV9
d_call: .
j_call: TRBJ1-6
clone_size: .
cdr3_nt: TGTGCCAGCAGTTTCAAGGGGGAGAATTCACCCCTCCACTTT
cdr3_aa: CASSFKGENSPLHF

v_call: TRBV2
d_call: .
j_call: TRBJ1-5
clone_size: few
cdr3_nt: TGTGCCAGCAGGGAGGGCAATCAGCCCCAGCATTTT
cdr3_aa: CASREGNQPQHF

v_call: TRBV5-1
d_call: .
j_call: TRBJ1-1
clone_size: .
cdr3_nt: TGCGCCAGCAGCTTGAGCAGGGGGAACACTGAAGCTTTCTTT
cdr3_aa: CASSLSRGNTEAFF

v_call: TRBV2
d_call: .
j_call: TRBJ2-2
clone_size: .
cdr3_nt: TGTGCCAGCAGGGCAACAGGGTTCGGCACCGGGGAGCTGTTTTTT
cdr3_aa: CASRATGFGTGELFF

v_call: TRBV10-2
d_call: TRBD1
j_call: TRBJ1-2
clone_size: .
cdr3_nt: TGCGCCAGCAGTGAGCCGGGACAGGGGGCTTATGGCTACACCTTC
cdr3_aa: CASSEPGQGAYGYTF

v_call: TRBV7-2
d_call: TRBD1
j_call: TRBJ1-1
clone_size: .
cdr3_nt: TGTGCCAGCAGCTACCGACAGGGGGCCTCAATGAACACTGAAGCTTTCTTT
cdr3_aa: CASSYRQGASMNTEAFF

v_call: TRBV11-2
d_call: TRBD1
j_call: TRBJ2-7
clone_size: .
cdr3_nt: TGTGCCAGCAGCCCGCGGCTTGGACAGGGCGGACGAGGTACACAGTACTTC
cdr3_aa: CASSPRLGQGGRGTQYF

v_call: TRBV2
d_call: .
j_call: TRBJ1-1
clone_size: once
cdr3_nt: TGTGCCAGCATCAAGGACAGATTGGACACTGAAGCTTTCTTT
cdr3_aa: CASIKDRLDTEAFF

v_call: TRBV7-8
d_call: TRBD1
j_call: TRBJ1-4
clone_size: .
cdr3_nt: TGTGCCAGCAGCTCAGAGGGACAGGGTCATGAAAAACTGTTTTTT
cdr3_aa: CASSSEGQGHEKLFF

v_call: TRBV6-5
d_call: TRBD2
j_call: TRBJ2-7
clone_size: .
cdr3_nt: TGTGCCAGCAGTTATGGCTCGCGGGGGGCCACCTACGAGCAGTACTTC
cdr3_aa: CASSYGSRGATYEQYF

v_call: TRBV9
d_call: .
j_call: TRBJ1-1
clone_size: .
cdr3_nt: TGTGCCAGCAGCGTAGACTCAGCGGACACTGAAGCTTTCTTT
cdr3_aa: CASSVDSADTEAFF

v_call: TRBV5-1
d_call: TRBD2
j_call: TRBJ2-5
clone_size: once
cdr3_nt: TGCGCCAGCAGCCCCGGACTAGCTGCAGAGACCCAGTACTTC
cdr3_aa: CASSPGLAAETQYF

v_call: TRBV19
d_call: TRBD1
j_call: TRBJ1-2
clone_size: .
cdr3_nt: TGTGCCAGTAGTTTCAGACAGGGAAGCTACACCTTC
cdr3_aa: CASSFRQGSYTF

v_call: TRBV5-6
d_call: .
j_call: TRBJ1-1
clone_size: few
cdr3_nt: TGTGCCAGCAGCTTGTCTGGGCTCAACATGAACACTGAAGCTTTCTTT
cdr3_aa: CASSLSGLNMNTEAFF

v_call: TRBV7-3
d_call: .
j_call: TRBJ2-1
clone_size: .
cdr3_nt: TGTGCCAGCAGCTTAACGGGCAGCAGCTCCTACAATGAGCAGTTCTTC
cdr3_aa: CASSLTGSSSYNEQFF

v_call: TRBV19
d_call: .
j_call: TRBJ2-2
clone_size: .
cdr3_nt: TGTGCCAGTAGTATCAGGGGCACCGGGGAGCTGTTTTTT
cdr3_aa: CASSIRGTGELFF

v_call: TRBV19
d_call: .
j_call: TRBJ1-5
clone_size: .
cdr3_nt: TGTGCCAGTAGTAAGACCCAGGAACAGCCCCAGCATTTT
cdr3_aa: CASSKTQEQPQHF

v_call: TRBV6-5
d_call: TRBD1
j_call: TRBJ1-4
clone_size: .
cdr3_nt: TGTGCCAGCGGGCACAGGGGTGCAACTAATGAAAAACTGTTTTTT
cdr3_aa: CASGHRGATNEKLFF

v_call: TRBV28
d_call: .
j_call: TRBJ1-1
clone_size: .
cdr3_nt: TGTGCCAGCAGACGAAAGGGACTTCGAGGGGTGCCTGAAGCTTTCTTT
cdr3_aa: CASRRKGLRGVPEAFF

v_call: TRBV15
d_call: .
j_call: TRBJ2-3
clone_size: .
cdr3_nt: TGTGCCACCAGCAGAGATCGCAGGGGATTAGGGGAGTATTTT
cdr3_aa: CATSRDRRGLGEYF

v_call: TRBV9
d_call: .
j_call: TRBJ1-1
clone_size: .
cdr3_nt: TGTGCCAGCAGCGAGGATCCCAGGGGAGATTGGACTGAAGCTTTCTTT
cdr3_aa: CASSEDPRGDWTEAFF

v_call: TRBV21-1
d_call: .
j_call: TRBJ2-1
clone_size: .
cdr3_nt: TGTGCCAGCAGCAAAACTAGCACGAGCTCCTACAATGAGCAGTTCTTC
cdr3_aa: CASSKTSTSSYNEQFF

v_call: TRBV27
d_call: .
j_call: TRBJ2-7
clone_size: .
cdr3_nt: TGTGCCAGCAGTTGGACTACCGCCTACGAGCAGTACTTC
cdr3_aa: CASSWTTAYEQYF

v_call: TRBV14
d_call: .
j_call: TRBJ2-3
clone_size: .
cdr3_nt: TGTGCCAGCAGCCAAGAAGGCGGGGTCTCAACAGATACGCAGTATTTT
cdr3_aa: CASSQEGGVSTDTQYF

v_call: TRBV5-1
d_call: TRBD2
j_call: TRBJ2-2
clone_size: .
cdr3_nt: TGCGCCAGCAGCCTGGGGACTAGCATTTTCGCCGGGGAGCTGTTTTTT
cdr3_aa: CASSLGTSIFAGELFF